Presented here are 14 T cell receptor beta chains from one specimen sequenced in a study of monozygotic twins with inflammatory bowel disease. Following a re-call of the 5' RACE reads, TCRdb has one entry per CDR3 protein and lacks DNA. The sample has about 210,000 distinct CDR3 sequences; the top ten hold 1.6%. Material for sequencing was blood. The origin of the receptors is a human donor with ulcerative colitis or Crohn's disease, or a healthy co-twin of an affected twin (not recorded which).

V usage is TRBV20-1 and J usage is TRBJ2-7; as DNA is missing, the TRBD2 call by TCRdb cannot be tested. Germline V gene sequence: CDR1 DFQATT, CDR2 SNEGSKA (reference sequence). This CDR3 is built from 12 residues. CDR3 in amino acids: CSAGDFSYEQYF.

The V gene is TRBV7-8, the J gene TRBJ1-2; TCRdb's assignment of TRBD1 cannot be checked, as there is no DNA. Germline CDR1 reads SGHVS; CDR2 reads FQNEAQ. This CDR3 region has 15 residues. CDR3: CASSLRQGVDYGYTF.

The V call is TRBV6-6, the J call TRBJ2-1; TCRdb's D call of TRBD1 is untestable without DNA. Germline CDR1 is MNHNY and CDR2 is SVGAGI (reference sequence). The CDR3 extends over 14 amino acids. CDR3 region: CASSFDRVGDEQFF.

The chain has TRBV11-2 and TRBJ2-1. The CDR3 totals 14 residues. CDR1 is SGHAT, CDR2 FQNNGV, per germline. The CDR3 here is CASSLRAGFDEQFF.

The CDR3 spells CSASGLAGENIQYF. The V and J genes are TRBV20-1 and TRBJ2-4; the D call of TRBD2 rests on TCRdb alone, since no DNA is present to check it. Per germline, CDR1 DFQATT and CDR2 SNEGSKA (reference sequence). The CDR3 runs 14 residues.

The chain is built from TRBV18 and TRBJ2-1. The V gene's germline CDR1 is KGHSH and CDR2 LQKENI. The CDR3 contains 15 residues. Here the CDR3 reads CASSPVGMTYNEQFF.

V is TRBV7-9 and J is TRBJ2-1; there is no DNA to check the TCRdb D call of TRBD2. The CDR3 runs to 15 residues. Germline CDR1 reads SEHNR; CDR2 reads FQNEAQ (reference sequence). CDR3 protein: CASSLLAGVGVEQFF.

V and J are TRBV11-1 and TRBJ2-2; TCRdb gives TRBD1 as the D gene, but with no DNA this cannot be confirmed. Germline V gene sequence: CDR1 SGHAT, CDR2 FQDESV (reference sequence). This CDR3 spans 18 amino acids. CDR3 amino acids: CASSSHEPGRKGTGELFF.

The V call is TRBV5-1, the J call TRBJ2-5; the TCRdb call, TRBD1, lacks DNA for checking. The germline gives CDR1 SGHRS, CDR2 YFSETQ. The CDR3 length is 15 residues. The CDR3 spells CASRLGGYTQETQYF.

This chain connects TRBV10-3 to TRBJ1-5; TCRdb outputs TRBD1, but without DNA this stays unchecked. The CDR3 is 16 residues long. The germline V gene has CDR1 ENHRY and CDR2 SYGVKD. This CDR3 reads CAISPGVPYSNQPQHF.

The rearrangement uses TRBV15 and TRBJ1-3; there is no DNA to check the TCRdb D call of TRBD1. The CDR3 length is 16 residues. Looked up from germline, CDR1 is LNHNV and CDR2 is YYDKDF (reference sequence). The CDR3 here is CATSQPAGTTGNTIYF.

The chain combines TRBV6-5 with TRBJ2-3; without DNA, the TCRdb call of TRBD1 cannot be checked. CDR1 MNHEY and CDR2 SVGAGI come from the germline V gene. This CDR3 comprises 13 residues. The CDR3: CASSLGGFDTQYF.

The chain combines TRBV5-1 with TRBJ2-3. Germline assignment: CDR1 SGHRS and CDR2 YFSETQ. The CDR3 covers 15 residues. The CDR3 region is CASSLGQDGTDTQYF. Full variable domain (rest looked up from reference TRBV5-1 and TRBJ2-3): KAGVTQTPRYLIKTRGQQVTLSCSPISGHRSVSWYQQTPGQGLQFLFEYFSETQRNKGNFPGRFSGRQFSNSRSEMNVSTLELGDSALYLCASSLGQDGTDTQYFGPGTRLTVL.

This chain uses TRBV5-1 with TRBJ2-5; TCRdb names TRBD2, which stays unverified in the absence of DNA. The germline V gene encodes CDR1 SGHRS and CDR2 YFSETQ. There are 14 residues in the CDR3. Here the CDR3 reads CASSQGTSGETQYF.